These T cell receptor beta chains were read from a single sample in a study of blood T cell repertoires in COVID-19. Repertoires were generated with immunoSEQ multiplex PCR, while TCRdb's copy carries only in-frame clones and drops some. There are some 100,000 clones in the sample; around 89% occur only once, and approximately 4.8% lies in the top ten. The sample consisted of peripheral blood. These receptor sequences come from a woman of 80 years or more with active COVID-19. Each CDR3 is given with its conserved first and last residue. A D gene is named only where the DNA matches it firmly. Clone size is given for some rows only: seen once, a few or many times, or a class if the clone is expanded.

j_gene: TRBJ2-2
abundance: .
v_gene: TRBV2
d_gene: .
CDR3aa: CASNPLGQTNTGELFF
CDR3nt: TGTGCCAGCAACCCCTTGGGGCAAACGAACACCGGGGAGCTGTTTTTT

j_gene: TRBJ2-7
abundance: .
v_gene: TRBV2
d_gene: TRBD1
CDR3aa: CASSLIPLGQGSYEQYF
CDR3nt: TGTGCCAGCAGCCTCATACCCCTGGGACAGGGATCCTACGAGCAGTACTTC

j_gene: TRBJ1-4
abundance: .
v_gene: TRBV5-1
d_gene: .
CDR3aa: CASSTTGFRDEKLFF
CDR3nt: TGCGCCAGCTCTACCACAGGTTTCAGGGATGAAAAACTGTTTTTT

j_gene: TRBJ2-4
abundance: .
v_gene: TRBV5-4
d_gene: .
CDR3aa: CASSTGGGIAKNIQYF
CDR3nt: TGTGCCAGCAGCACTGGGGGAGGAATAGCCAAAAACATTCAGTACTTC

j_gene: TRBJ2-2
abundance: once
v_gene: TRBV7-8
d_gene: TRBD1
CDR3aa: CASSFPGQPNTGELFF
CDR3nt: TGTGCCAGCAGCTTCCCGGGACAGCCGAACACCGGGGAGCTGTTTTTT

j_gene: TRBJ2-1
abundance: .
v_gene: TRBV28
d_gene: .
CDR3aa: CASSFRSGYNEQFF
CDR3nt: TGTGCCAGCAGTTTTCGATCAGGCTACAATGAGCAGTTCTTC

j_gene: TRBJ2-7
abundance: few
v_gene: TRBV7-9
d_gene: .
CDR3aa: CASSLEDWYLHEQYF
CDR3nt: TGTGCCAGCAGCTTAGAGGACTGGTACCTACACGAGCAGTACTTC

j_gene: TRBJ2-3
abundance: .
v_gene: TRBV10-3
d_gene: TRBD2
CDR3aa: CAISESRAGEVDTQYF
CDR3nt: TGTGCCATCAGTGAGTCTCGAGCGGGAGAGGTAGATACGCAGTATTTT

j_gene: TRBJ2-1
abundance: .
v_gene: TRBV2
d_gene: .
CDR3aa: CASEGGLRDEQFF
CDR3nt: TGTGCCAGCGAGGGGGGGTTGAGAGATGAGCAGTTCTTC

j_gene: TRBJ2-5
abundance: few
v_gene: TRBV7-9
d_gene: TRBD2
CDR3aa: CASSLVGTSGGYQETQYF
CDR3nt: TGTGCCAGCAGCTTAGTTGGGACTAGCGGAGGGTACCAAGAGACCCAGTACTTC

j_gene: TRBJ2-3
abundance: .
v_gene: TRBV18
d_gene: .
CDR3aa: CASSPLLDTQYF
CDR3nt: TGTGCCAGCTCACCACTCTTAGATACGCAGTATTTT

j_gene: TRBJ2-3
abundance: .
v_gene: TRBV12-5
d_gene: TRBD1
CDR3aa: CASVQGGTDTQYF
CDR3nt: TGTGCTAGTGTTCAGGGGGGCACAGATACGCAGTATTTT

j_gene: TRBJ2-7
abundance: .
v_gene: TRBV20-1
d_gene: .
CDR3aa: CSASRVEQYF
CDR3nt: TGCAGTGCTAGTCGGGTCGAGCAGTACTTC

j_gene: TRBJ2-6
abundance: .
v_gene: TRBV5-4
d_gene: TRBD1
CDR3aa: CASSWGQGSPSGANVLTF
CDR3nt: TGTGCCAGCAGCTGGGGACAGGGATCCCCCTCTGGGGCCAACGTCCTGACTTTC

j_gene: TRBJ2-7
abundance: .
v_gene: TRBV7-2
d_gene: TRBD1
CDR3aa: CASSFREGDRAYEQYF
CDR3nt: TGTGCCAGCAGCTTTAGAGAGGGGGACAGGGCCTACGAGCAGTACTTC

j_gene: TRBJ2-5
abundance: .
v_gene: TRBV3-1/TRBV3-2
d_gene: TRBD1
CDR3aa: CATAGGLSETQYF
CDR3nt: TGTGCCACCGCAGGGGGCTTAAGCGAGACCCAGTACTTC

j_gene: TRBJ1-4
abundance: .
v_gene: TRBV19
d_gene: TRBD1
CDR3aa: CASSQDRDEKLFF
CDR3nt: TGTGCCAGTAGTCAAGACAGGGATGAAAAACTGTTTTTT

j_gene: TRBJ2-2
abundance: .
v_gene: TRBV27
d_gene: .
CDR3aa: CASSLKPPWATNTGELFF
CDR3nt: TGTGCCAGCAGTTTAAAGCCCCCTTGGGCCACGAACACCGGGGAGCTGTTTTTT

j_gene: TRBJ1-1
abundance: .
v_gene: TRBV30
d_gene: .
CDR3aa: CAWRSGMNTEAFF
CDR3nt: TGTGCCTGGAGAAGCGGAATGAACACTGAAGCTTTCTTT

j_gene: TRBJ1-4
abundance: .
v_gene: TRBV2
d_gene: .
CDR3aa: CASSRVPAEKLFF
CDR3nt: TGTGCCAGCTCCAGGGTGCCGGCGGAAAAACTGTTTTTT

j_gene: TRBJ2-1
abundance: once
v_gene: TRBV11-3
d_gene: TRBD2
CDR3aa: CASSSGGEEQFF
CDR3nt: TGTGCCAGCAGCTCGGGAGGTGAAGAGCAGTTCTTC

j_gene: TRBJ2-5
abundance: once
v_gene: TRBV27
d_gene: TRBD1
CDR3aa: CASSWDRYGTQYF
CDR3nt: TGTGCCAGCAGTTGGGACAGATACGGGACCCAGTACTTC

j_gene: TRBJ2-1
abundance: .
v_gene: TRBV28
d_gene: TRBD2
CDR3aa: CASSRGTSGRNNEQFF
CDR3nt: TGTGCCAGCAGCCGAGGGACTAGCGGGAGAAACAATGAGCAGTTCTTC

j_gene: TRBJ2-1
abundance: .
v_gene: TRBV5-4
d_gene: TRBD2
CDR3aa: CASSLGLAVPYNEQFF
CDR3nt: TGTGCCAGCAGCTTAGGACTAGCGGTACCCTACAATGAGCAGTTCTTC

j_gene: TRBJ2-1
abundance: once
v_gene: TRBV19
d_gene: TRBD2
CDR3aa: CASSMGTSGGNEQFF
CDR3nt: TGTGCCAGTAGTATGGGGACTAGCGGGGGGAATGAGCAGTTCTTC

j_gene: TRBJ2-3
abundance: .
v_gene: TRBV7-6
d_gene: TRBD1
CDR3aa: CASSPYGTGRGTDTQYF
CDR3nt: TGTGCCAGCAGCCCTTACGGGACAGGGCGCGGCACAGATACGCAGTATTTT

j_gene: TRBJ1-1
abundance: .
v_gene: TRBV3-1/TRBV3-2
d_gene: TRBD1
CDR3aa: CASSVHSGTDTEAFF
CDR3nt: TGTGCCAGCAGCGTACACTCCGGGACAGACACTGAAGCTTTCTTT

j_gene: TRBJ2-2
abundance: .
v_gene: TRBV29-1
d_gene: .
CDR3aa: CSVKGPTRTDTGELFF
CDR3nt: TGCAGCGTGAAAGGACCCACTAGGACCGACACCGGGGAGCTGTTTTTT

j_gene: TRBJ2-1
abundance: .
v_gene: TRBV24-1
d_gene: TRBD2
CDR3aa: CATSKASGDSYNEQFF
CDR3nt: TGTGCCACCAGTAAGGCTAGCGGGGACTCCTACAATGAGCAGTTCTTC

j_gene: TRBJ2-5
abundance: .
v_gene: TRBV7-3
d_gene: TRBD2
CDR3aa: CASSLLAGNQETQYF
CDR3nt: TGTGCCAGCAGCTTACTAGCGGGCAACCAAGAGACCCAGTACTTC

j_gene: TRBJ2-7
abundance: .
v_gene: TRBV5-5
d_gene: TRBD1
CDR3aa: CASSLRGQRDEQYF
CDR3nt: TGTGCCAGCAGCTTAAGGGGGCAAAGGGACGAGCAGTACTTC

j_gene: TRBJ2-7
abundance: few
v_gene: TRBV7-9
d_gene: TRBD2
CDR3aa: CASSLASASGLSSYEQYF
CDR3nt: TGTGCCAGCAGCTTAGCGTCGGCTAGCGGGCTAAGCTCCTACGAGCAGTACTTC

j_gene: TRBJ1-4
abundance: .
v_gene: TRBV4-1
d_gene: .
CDR3aa: CASSQGLGGGNEKLFF
CDR3nt: TGCGCCAGCAGCCAAGGTCTCGGGGGTGGAAATGAAAAACTGTTTTTT

j_gene: TRBJ2-1
abundance: .
v_gene: TRBV6-6
d_gene: TRBD1
CDR3aa: CASQGQANEQFF
CDR3nt: TGTGCCAGTCAGGGACAGGCAAATGAGCAGTTCTTC

j_gene: TRBJ2-6
abundance: .
v_gene: TRBV7-3
d_gene: TRBD1
CDR3aa: CASSLSGTGGSGANVLTF
CDR3nt: TGTGCCAGCAGCTTATCCGGGACAGGGGGCTCTGGGGCCAACGTCCTGACTTTC

j_gene: TRBJ2-7
abundance: .
v_gene: TRBV7-8
d_gene: .
CDR3aa: CASEASGTLILEQYF
CDR3nt: TGTGCCAGCGAAGCCTCTGGGACTTTAATCCTCGAGCAGTACTTC

j_gene: TRBJ2-7
abundance: .
v_gene: TRBV6-6
d_gene: .
CDR3aa: CASRNWAAYEQYF
CDR3nt: TGTGCCAGCAGGAATTGGGCCGCCTACGAGCAGTACTTC

j_gene: TRBJ2-7
abundance: .
v_gene: TRBV7-3
d_gene: .
CDR3aa: CASSAGTDTYEQYF
CDR3nt: TGTGCCAGCAGCGCCGGGACTGACACCTACGAGCAGTACTTC

j_gene: TRBJ2-5
abundance: once
v_gene: TRBV7-9
d_gene: TRBD2
CDR3aa: CASSLGTSGLREETQYF
CDR3nt: TGTGCCAGCAGCTTGGGGACTAGCGGTCTACGGGAAGAGACCCAGTACTTC

j_gene: TRBJ2-7
abundance: many
v_gene: TRBV19
d_gene: .
CDR3aa: CATQETVSYEQYF
CDR3nt: TGTGCCACTCAAGAGACAGTCTCCTACGAGCAGTACTTC

j_gene: TRBJ1-1
abundance: .
v_gene: TRBV7-2
d_gene: TRBD1
CDR3aa: CASSLRQGFYTEAFF
CDR3nt: TGTGCCAGCAGCCTACGACAGGGCTTCTACACTGAAGCTTTCTTT

j_gene: TRBJ2-1
abundance: .
v_gene: TRBV20-1
d_gene: .
CDR3aa: CSAKPSVRQFF
CDR3nt: TGCAGTGCTAAACCCTCGGTGAGGCAGTTCTTC

j_gene: TRBJ2-1
abundance: .
v_gene: TRBV9
d_gene: .
CDR3aa: CASSVALELAFDEQFF
CDR3nt: TGTGCCAGCAGCGTAGCCCTCGAACTAGCTTTCGATGAGCAGTTCTTC

j_gene: TRBJ2-7
abundance: .
v_gene: TRBV19
d_gene: TRBD1
CDR3aa: CASGGTGGYYEQYF
CDR3nt: TGTGCCAGTGGGGGGACAGGGGGATACTACGAGCAGTACTTC

j_gene: TRBJ2-3
abundance: .
v_gene: TRBV5-5
d_gene: TRBD2
CDR3aa: CASRLLAGGPRDTQYF
CDR3nt: TGTGCCAGCAGGTTACTAGCGGGAGGGCCGCGGGATACGCAGTATTTT

j_gene: TRBJ2-2
abundance: .
v_gene: TRBV3-1/TRBV3-2
d_gene: TRBD2
CDR3aa: CASSQDWGGNTGELFF
CDR3nt: TGTGCCAGCAGCCAAGATTGGGGGGGGAACACCGGGGAGCTGTTTTTT